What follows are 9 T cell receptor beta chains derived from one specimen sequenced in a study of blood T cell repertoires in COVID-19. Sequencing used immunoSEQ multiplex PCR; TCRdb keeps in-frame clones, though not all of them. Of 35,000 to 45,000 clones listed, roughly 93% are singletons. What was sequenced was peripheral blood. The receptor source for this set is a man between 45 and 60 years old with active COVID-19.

CDR3 in DNA: TGCGCCAGCAGCTTGGGGGACAGGGAGGACACCGGGGAGCTGTTTTTT. Translated, it gives CASSLGDREDTGELFF. The rearrangement links TRBV5-1 to TRBJ2-2; 9 nucleotides line up with TRBD1. The CDR3 is made up of 16 amino acids. Germline V gene lookup returns CDR1 SGHRS and CDR2 YFSETQ. V shed 0 bases, J shed 3 bases, and the junction held 3 bases outside the gene matches.

This CDR3 is CASSEITPPYF. The CDR3 nucleotides read TGTGCCAGCAGTGAAATCACTCCGCCGTATTTT. This chain connects TRBV6-1 to TRBJ2-3; D gene unclear. In germline, CDR1 is MNHNS, CDR2 SASEGT. The CDR3 totals 11 residues. V dropped 2 bases and J dropped 14 bases, with 11 bases sitting between them.

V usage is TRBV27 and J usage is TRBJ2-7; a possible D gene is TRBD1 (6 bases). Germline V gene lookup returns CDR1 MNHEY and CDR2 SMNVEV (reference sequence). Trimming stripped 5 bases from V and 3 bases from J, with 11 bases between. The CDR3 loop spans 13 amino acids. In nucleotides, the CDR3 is TGTGCCAGCAGTCCCTCGGACAGCTACGAGCAGTACTTC. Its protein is CASSPSDSYEQYF.

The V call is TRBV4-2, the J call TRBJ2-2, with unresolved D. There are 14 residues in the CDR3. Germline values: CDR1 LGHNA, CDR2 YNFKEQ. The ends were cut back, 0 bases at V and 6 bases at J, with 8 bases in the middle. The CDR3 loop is CASSQEPGAGELFF. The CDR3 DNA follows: TGTGCCAGCAGCCAAGAACCCGGTGCCGGGGAGCTGTTTTTT.

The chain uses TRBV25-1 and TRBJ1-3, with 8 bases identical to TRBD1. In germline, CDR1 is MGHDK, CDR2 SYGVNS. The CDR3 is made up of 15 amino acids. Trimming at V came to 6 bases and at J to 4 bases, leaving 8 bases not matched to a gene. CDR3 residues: CASSGAGGFGNTIYF. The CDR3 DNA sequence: TGTGCCAGCAGCGGAGCAGGGGGCTTCGGAAACACCATATATTTT.

DNA of the CDR3: TGTGCCAGTAGTACCCCCCACAGGGAAGTCACAGATACGCAGTATTTT. Encoded protein: CASSTPHREVTDTQYF. This chain joins TRBV19 and TRBJ2-3; perhaps TRBD1 as D (6 bases). The CDR3 runs to 16 residues. Germline V lookup: CDR1 LNHDA, CDR2 SQIVND (reference sequence). The ends were cut back, 4 bases at V and 2 bases at J, with 16 bases in the middle. Drawing the rest from reference TRBV19 and TRBJ2-3, the complete variable domain is DGGITQSPKYLFRKEGQNVTLSCEQNLNHDAMYWYRQDPGQGLRLIYYSQIVNDFQKGDIAEGYSVSREKKESFPLTVTSAQKNPTAFYLCASSTPHREVTDTQYFGPGTRLTVL.

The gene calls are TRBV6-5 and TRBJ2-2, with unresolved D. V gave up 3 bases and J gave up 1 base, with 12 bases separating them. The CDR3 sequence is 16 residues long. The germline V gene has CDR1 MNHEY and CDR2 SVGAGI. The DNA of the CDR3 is TGTGCCAGCAGTTATGGTATCGAGGTGAACACCGGGGAGCTGTTTTTT. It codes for CASSYGIEVNTGELFF.

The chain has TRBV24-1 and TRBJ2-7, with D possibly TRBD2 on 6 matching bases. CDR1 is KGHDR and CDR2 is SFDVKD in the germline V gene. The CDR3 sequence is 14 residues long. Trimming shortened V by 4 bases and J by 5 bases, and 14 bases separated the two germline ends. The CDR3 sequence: CATSDPMGGDEQYF. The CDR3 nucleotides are TGTGCCACCAGTGACCCTATGGGGGGAGACGAGCAGTACTTC.

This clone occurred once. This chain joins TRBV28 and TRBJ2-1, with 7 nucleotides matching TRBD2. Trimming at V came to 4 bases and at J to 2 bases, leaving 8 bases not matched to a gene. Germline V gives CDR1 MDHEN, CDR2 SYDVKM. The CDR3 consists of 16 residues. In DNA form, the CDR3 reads TGTGCCAGCAGTTCCCCGAGCGGGACTACCTACAATGAGCAGTTCTTC. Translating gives CASSSPSGTTYNEQFF.